This TCR beta chain was recorded in a study of spatial heterogeneity in lung cancer. Overall study: An average of more than ten raw reads was observed per unique TCR and UMI combination.

A unique molecular identifier was carried by every single TCR cDNA molecule. TCRdb processed the 5' RACE reads anew with MiXCR; each CDR3 protein has one entry. In the table there are more than 2,000 distinct CDR3 sequences, less than 4.5% of which are singletons. Ten or more counts support this clonotype. The sample's time point: sample taken at primary tumor resection. Without sorting, whole RNA was sequenced from tumor, nontumor lung or frozen PBMC. The donors were 55 to 80 patients with non-small cell lung cancer that was early-stage and untreated. The sequenced sample was normal lung tissue next to the tumor, obtained at surgery. The receptor was isolated from a female donor with early-stage non-small cell lung cancer.

The CDR3 coding sequence is TGCAGCGTTGGGGAAACTGGGGCCAACGTCCTGACTTTC. Encoded protein: CSVGETGANVLTF. This sequence joins TRBV29-1 and TRBJ2-6, with D unclear. Germline CDR1 SQVTM, CDR2 ANQGSEA. V lost 4 bases and J 2 bases, leaving 6 bases between the germline ends. The CDR3 length is 13 residues.